This T cell receptor beta chain is from a study of T cell responses to AZD1222 COVID-19 vaccine. Study summary: Recipients boosted at about 4 weeks or about 12 weeks are pooled.

This clone was observed once. The antigen is undetermined. Study findings and constraints: Repertoires in all cases were sampled only once the peak T cell response had passed. Donor demographics were predominantly white British with a female majority; clonal diversity may be underestimated.

Clones were read by immunoSEQ multiplex PCR, and TCRdb kept only the in-frame ones, dropping some. The table lists approximately 150,000 clones, more than 75% of them singletons. Material: peripheral blood, obtained on day 0 of AZD1222 vaccination. The receptor's source is an adult in good health.

This CDR3 is CASSLRYGTGYETQYF. For the CDR3, the DNA is TGCGCCAGCAGCTTGAGATATGGGACAGGGTATGAGACCCAGTACTTC. J is TRBJ2-5 and V is TRBV5-1, with 9 nucleotides matching TRBD1. The CDR3 runs 16 residues. V dropped 1 base and J dropped 5; count of bases not matched to a gene: 9. Germline CDR1 is SGHRS and CDR2 is YFSETQ.